This entry lists 14 T cell receptor beta chains sequenced from one sample in a study of T-cell reconstitution after alpha-beta-depleted transplantation in children. Unique molecular identifiers were incorporated into the prepared TCRbeta library. Each CDR3 protein gets one entry after TCRdb re-called the PCR reads with MiXCR. The sample contains roughly 670,000 distinct CDR3 sequences, roughly 13% of which appear only once. The source was PBMCs, collected before TCRalphabeta/CD19-depleted stem cell transplant. These receptors were obtained from a girl aged 2-15 years with congenital amegakaryocytic thrombocytopenia, due to receive a stem cell transplant.

This clonotype was observed a few times. The gene calls are TRBV4-1 and TRBJ1-5; maybe TRBD1 (6 bases). Trimming removed 1 base from V and 6 bases from J, with 22 bases in between. CDR1 and CDR2 from the germline V gene are MGHRA and YSYEKL. This CDR3 region has 18 residues. The CDR3 nucleotides read TGCGCCAGCAGCCAAGGTCTTCAGGGGCCGGGTGTTTCTCAGCCCCAGCATTTT. Protein product: CASSQGLQGPGVSQPQHF.

The sample holds many counts of this clonotype. One end of the junction fails to match germline, which may point to a read error. The chain carries TRBV7-2 and TRBJ2-1; the D is unclear. CDR1 and CDR2 from the germline V gene are SGHTA and FQGNSA. This CDR3 contains 13 residues. CDR3 in DNA: TGTGCCAGCGGGCTCCCTAACTACGATGAGCAGTTCTTC. It translates to CASGLPNYDEQFF.

As regards this clonotype: This may be a read error: a much more frequent sequence differs by one nucleotide. The genes are TRBV12-3 or TRBV12-4 and TRBJ2-7, with D tentatively TRBD1 or TRBD2 (6 bases each). V was clipped by 6 bases and J by 3 bases, with 18 bases between them. There are 15 residues in the CDR3. CDR3 in amino acids: CASRPGGGRYYEQYF. Written as DNA, the CDR3 is TGTGCCAGCAGGCCCGGAGGGGGTCGCTACTACGAGCAGTACTTC.

The genes are TRBV12-3 or TRBV12-4 and TRBJ2-1; D is perhaps TRBD2 (6 bases). Trimming took 5 bases from V and 3 from J, leaving 14 bases between them. This CDR3 has 15 residues. The CDR3 reads CASSRPGGIYNEQFF. CDR3 sequence (DNA): TGTGCCAGCAGTCGGCCAGGCGGGATCTACAATGAGCAGTTCTTC.

This clonotype appeared a few times. The J gene is TRBJ2-3, the V gene TRBV5-1, with D perhaps given as TRBD1 or TRBD2 (6 bases each). The CDR3 runs to 15 residues. The V gene's germline CDR1 is SGHRS and CDR2 YFSETQ. Between the trimmed V and J ends, which lost 5 bases and 1 base, there was a span of 14 bases. The CDR3 DNA reads TGCGCCAGCAGTGGATTTGGGGGGCGCACAGATACGCAGTATTTT. Translated: CASSGFGGRTDTQYF.

The rearrangement joins TRBV20-1 to TRBJ2-1; D is perhaps TRBD2 (5 bases). V gave up 3 bases and J gave up 7 bases, with 22 bases separating them. Germline values: CDR1 DFQATT, CDR2 SNEGSKA (reference sequence). CDR3 length equals 16 residues. The CDR3 DNA follows: TGCAGTGCTAGCTCTCCCGTTGCTAGCAGGTCGAATGAGCAGTTCTTC. Its translation is CSASSPVASRSNEQFF.

This clonotype has ten or more counts. The chain joins TRBV5-1 to TRBJ2-7; TRBD2 matches at 13 bases. After removal of 4 bases from V and 3 bases from J, the junction contained 13 bases not matched to a gene. Germline values: CDR1 SGHRS, CDR2 YFSETQ. This CDR3 spans 18 amino acids. CDR3 bases: TGCGCCAGCAGCCCAGGACTAGCGGGAGACATCGATCGCTACGAGCAGTACTTC. Translating it yields CASSPGLAGDIDRYEQYF.

The rearrangement links TRBV5-1 to TRBJ2-2; tentative D call: TRBD1 (5 bases). V was trimmed by 3 bases and J by 5 bases, leaving 14 bases between them. Germline CDR1 and CDR2: SGHRS and YFSETQ. The CDR3 extends over 15 amino acids. CDR3 loop: CASSSFGQSTGELFF. The CDR3 region has the DNA TGCGCCAGCAGCTCGTTTGGACAATCAACCGGGGAGCTGTTTTTT.

This clonotype has a count of ten or more. The chain recombines TRBV5-1 with TRBJ1-1; D uncertain. The CDR3 has 14 residues. V was shortened by 5 bases and J by 1 base, with 12 bases between the two germline ends. Per the germline V gene, CDR1 is SGHRS and CDR2 is YFSETQ. The DNA of the CDR3 is TGCGCCAGCAGTCGCAGGAACCAGAACACTGAAGCTTTCTTT. It specifies CASSRRNQNTEAFF.

This chain joins TRBV29-1 and TRBJ1-2; D unresolved. V lost 2 bases, J lost 5 bases, and 12 bases lay in between. This CDR3 is 13 amino acids long. The V gene's germline CDR1 is SQVTM and CDR2 ANQGSEA. The CDR3: CSVEHKSLYGYTF. CDR3 nucleotide sequence: TGCAGCGTTGAACATAAATCGCTATATGGCTACACCTTC.

The table lists this clonotype with many counts. The gene calls are TRBV6-5 and TRBJ2-2, with D possibly TRBD1 on 5 matching bases. The V gene lost 4 bases and the J gene lost 3 bases, with 9 bases spanning the gap. Germline-derived CDR1 and CDR2 are MNHEY and SVGAGI. CDR3 length equals 14 residues. CDR3 region: CASSFDSYTGELFF. The CDR3 DNA follows: TGTGCCAGCAGTTTTGACAGTTACACCGGGGAGCTGTTTTTT.

This chain connects TRBV2 to TRBJ2-5; 7 positions agree with TRBD2. This CDR3 comprises 16 residues. Trimming removed 6 bases from V and 5 bases from J; junction bases left unmatched: 15. Germline CDR1 is SNHLY and CDR2 is FYNNEI. The CDR3 DNA is TGTGCCAGCAGCAGATGGACTATGGCGGGAGTTGAGACCCAGTACTTC. It specifies CASSRWTMAGVETQYF.

As for this clonotype: The junction shows a germline mismatch at one end, possibly a read error. The J gene is TRBJ2-2, the V gene TRBV12-3 or TRBV12-4; 9 bases line up with TRBD2. This CDR3 has 16 amino acids. CDR3 nucleotides: TGTGCCAGCAGATCCACGGCGGGAGGGAACCCCGGGGAGCTGTTTTTT. This encodes CASRSTAGGNPGELFF.

This clonotype was observed a few times. The chain couples TRBV28 to TRBJ2-2; D gene unclear. CDR3 length: 16 amino acids. Per germline, CDR1 MDHEN and CDR2 SYDVKM. V lost 6 bases and J lost 0, with 14 bases in between. CDR3 bases: TGTGCCAGCAGAAGCCCTACCCTGGCGAACACCGGGGAGCTGTTTTTT. This sequence encodes CASRSPTLANTGELFF.